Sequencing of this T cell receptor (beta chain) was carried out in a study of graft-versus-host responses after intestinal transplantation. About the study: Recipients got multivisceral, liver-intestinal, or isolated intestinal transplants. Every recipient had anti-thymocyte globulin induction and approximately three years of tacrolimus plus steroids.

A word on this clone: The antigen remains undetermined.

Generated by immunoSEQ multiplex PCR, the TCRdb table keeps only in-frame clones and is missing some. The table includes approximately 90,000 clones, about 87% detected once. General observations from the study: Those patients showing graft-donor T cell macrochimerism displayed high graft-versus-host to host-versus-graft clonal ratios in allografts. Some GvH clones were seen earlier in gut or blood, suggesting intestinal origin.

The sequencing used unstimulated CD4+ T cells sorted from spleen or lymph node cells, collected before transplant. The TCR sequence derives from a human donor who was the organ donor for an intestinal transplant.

The CDR3 region is CASSLTGGMGETQYF. The CDR3 DNA follows: TGTGCCAGCAGCTTAACTGGGGGCATGGGCGAGACCCAGTACTTC. The rearrangement joins TRBV7-3 to TRBJ2-5; D is perhaps TRBD1 (6 bases). The CDR3 is 15 residues long. Germline lookup yields CDR1 SGHTA and CDR2 FQGTGA. V was pared by 0 bases and J by 5 bases, with 13 bases between.